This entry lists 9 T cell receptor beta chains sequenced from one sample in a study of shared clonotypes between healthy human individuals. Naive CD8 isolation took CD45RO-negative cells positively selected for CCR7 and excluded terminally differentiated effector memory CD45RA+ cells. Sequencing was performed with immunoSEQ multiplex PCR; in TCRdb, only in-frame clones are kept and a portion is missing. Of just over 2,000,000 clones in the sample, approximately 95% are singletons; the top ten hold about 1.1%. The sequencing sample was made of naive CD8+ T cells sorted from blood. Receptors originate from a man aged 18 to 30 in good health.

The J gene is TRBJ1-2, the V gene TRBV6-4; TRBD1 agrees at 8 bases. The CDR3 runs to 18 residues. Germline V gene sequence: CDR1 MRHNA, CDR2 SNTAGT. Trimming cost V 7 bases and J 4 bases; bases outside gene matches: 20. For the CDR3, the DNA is TGTGCCAGCACTCCCGGGGACAGGCCTGGCTGTCGCGCCTATGGCTACACCTTC. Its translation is CASTPGDRPGCRAYGYTF.

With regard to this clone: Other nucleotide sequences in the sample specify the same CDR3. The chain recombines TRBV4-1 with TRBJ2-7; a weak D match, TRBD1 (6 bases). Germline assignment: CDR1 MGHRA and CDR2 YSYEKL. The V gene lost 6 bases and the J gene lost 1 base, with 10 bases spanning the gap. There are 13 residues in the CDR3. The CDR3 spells CASSPRGSYEQYF. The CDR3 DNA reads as TGCGCCAGCAGTCCTAGGGGGTCCTACGAGCAGTACTTC.

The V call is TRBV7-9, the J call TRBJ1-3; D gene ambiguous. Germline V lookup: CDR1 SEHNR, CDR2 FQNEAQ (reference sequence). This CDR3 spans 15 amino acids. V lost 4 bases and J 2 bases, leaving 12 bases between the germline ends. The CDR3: CASSSDLKAGNTIYF. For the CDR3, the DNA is TGTGCCAGCAGCTCTGACTTAAAGGCTGGAAACACCATATATTTT.

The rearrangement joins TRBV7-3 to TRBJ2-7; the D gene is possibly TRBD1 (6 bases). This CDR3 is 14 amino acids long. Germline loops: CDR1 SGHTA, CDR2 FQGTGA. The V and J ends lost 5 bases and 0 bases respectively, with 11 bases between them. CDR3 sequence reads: CASSPAGDSYEQYF. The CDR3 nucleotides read TGTGCCAGCAGCCCAGCAGGGGACTCCTACGAGCAGTACTTC.

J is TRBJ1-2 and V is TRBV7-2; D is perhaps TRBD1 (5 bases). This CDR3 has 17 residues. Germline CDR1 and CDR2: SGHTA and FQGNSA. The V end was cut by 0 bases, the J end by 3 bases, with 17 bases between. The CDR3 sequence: CASSLAYVIGGDYGYTF. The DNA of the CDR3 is TGTGCCAGCAGCTTAGCGTATGTCATTGGAGGGGACTATGGCTACACCTTC. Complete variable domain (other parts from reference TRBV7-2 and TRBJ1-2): GAGVSQSPSNKVTEKGKDVELRCDPISGHTALYWYRQSLGQGLEFLIYFQGNSAPDKSGLPSDRFSAERTGGSVSTLTIQRTQQEDSAVYLCASSLAYVIGGDYGYTFGSGTRLTVV.

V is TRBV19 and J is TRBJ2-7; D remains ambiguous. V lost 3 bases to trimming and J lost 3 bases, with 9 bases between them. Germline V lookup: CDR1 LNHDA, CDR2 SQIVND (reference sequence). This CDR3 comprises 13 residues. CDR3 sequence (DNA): TGTGCCAGTAGTATCTCCCCGGGCTACGAGCAGTACTTC. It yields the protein CASSISPGYEQYF.

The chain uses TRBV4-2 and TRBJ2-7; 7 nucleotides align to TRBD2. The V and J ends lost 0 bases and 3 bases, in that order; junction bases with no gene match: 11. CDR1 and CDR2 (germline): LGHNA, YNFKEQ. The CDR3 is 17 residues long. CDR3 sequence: CASSQDLGLAANYEQYF. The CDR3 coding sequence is TGTGCCAGCAGCCAAGATCTTGGGCTAGCGGCTAACTACGAGCAGTACTTC.

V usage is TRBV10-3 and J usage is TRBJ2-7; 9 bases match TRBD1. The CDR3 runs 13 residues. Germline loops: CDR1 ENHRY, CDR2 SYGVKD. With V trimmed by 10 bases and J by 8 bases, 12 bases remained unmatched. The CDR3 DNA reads TGTGCCACCAACTTGGGACAGGGCGGTCAGCAGTACTTC. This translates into CATNLGQGGQQYF.

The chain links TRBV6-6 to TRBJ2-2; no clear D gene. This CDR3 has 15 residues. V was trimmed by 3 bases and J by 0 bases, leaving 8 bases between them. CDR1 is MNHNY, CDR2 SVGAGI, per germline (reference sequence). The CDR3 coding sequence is TGTGCCAGCAGTTATTTGCAGTCGAACACCGGGGAGCTGTTTTTT. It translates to CASSYLQSNTGELFF.